This entry lists 17 T cell receptor beta chains sequenced from one sample in a study of T cells in Graves' hyperthyroidism and ophthalmopathy. Amplified TCR beta CDR3 regions derived from RNA transcripts. With the HTBI primer set, the TCR CDR3 went through a first round of RT-PCR. TCRdb recomputed calls from the multiplex PCR reads with MiXCR, one row per CDR3 protein. The sample holds a few hundred thousand distinct CDR3 sequences, about 45% seen once. The sample taken for sequencing was peripheral blood or thyroid tissue (not recorded which). The receptors originated from a woman younger than 30 with Graves' hyperthyroidism.

This clonotype showed up just once. A read error may account for a junction end that differs from germline. The gene calls are TRBV10-1 and TRBJ1-1; D remains unclear. Germline V gene lookup returns CDR1 WNHNN and CDR2 SYGVQD (reference sequence). This CDR3 has 13 residues. In nucleotides, the CDR3 is TGCGCCAGCAGCCCCTTTGTGTACACTGAAGCTCTCTTT. Translated: CASSPFVYTEALF.

This clonotype was picked up many times. The chain joins TRBV7-9 to TRBJ1-1, with D possibly being TRBD1 (5 bases). The V end was cut by 5 bases, the J end by 1 base, with 14 bases between. Germline CDR1 reads SEHNR; CDR2 reads FQNEAQ (reference sequence). This CDR3 is built from 15 residues. CDR3 protein: CASSPLGQGNTEAFF. CDR3 nucleotides: TGTGCCAGCAGCCCACTTGGTCAGGGGAACACTGAAGCTTTCTTT.

V usage is TRBV29-1 and J usage is TRBJ2-7; TRBD2 matches 7 bases. V trimming: 8 bases; J trimming: 0 bases; junction bases outside the gene matches: 10. The germline V gene has CDR1 SQVTM and CDR2 ANQGSEA. This CDR3 comprises 14 residues. The CDR3 DNA is TGCAGCAGTGCGGACGGGGGGAGCTCCTACGAGCAGTACTTC. Protein: CSSADGGSSYEQYF.

The chain has TRBV4-1 and TRBJ1-1; the D is unclear. Between the trimmed V and J ends, which lost 1 base and 5 bases, there was a span of 11 bases. CDR3 length: 14 residues. Germline V lookup: CDR1 MGHRA, CDR2 YSYEKL. CDR3 DNA sequence: TGCGCCAGCAGCCAAGTGAGTGGGAGGACTGAAGCTTTCTTT. Translation: CASSQVSGRTEAFF.

As regards this clonotype: A junction end diverges from the germline sequence, so it may reflect a read error. The chain carries TRBV5-5 and TRBJ2-3; tentatively, D is TRBD2 (5 bases). Germline CDR1 is SGHKS and CDR2 is YYEKEE (reference sequence). The CDR3 is 16 residues long. The CDR3 protein is CASSLGLARRTDTQYF. CDR3 DNA sequence: TGCGCCAGCAGCTTGGGATTAGCGCGCCGCACAGATACGCAGTATTTT.

This clonotype was seen at least ten times. The chain carries TRBV30 and TRBJ1-2; the D is unclear. The germline gives CDR1 GTSNPN, CDR2 SVGIG (reference sequence). The CDR3 runs to 13 residues. Between the trimmed V and J ends, which lost 4 bases and 3 bases, there was a span of 12 bases. The chain's CDR3 is CAWNTGGDYGYTF. In DNA, the CDR3 is TGTGCCTGGAACACTGGTGGCGACTATGGCTACACCTTC.

This clonotype was detected ten times or more. This chain's CDR3 is CASSRRLAGVRSETQYF. CDR3 coding DNA: TGTGCCAGCAGCAGACGTCTAGCGGGAGTCCGTTCAGAGACCCAGTACTTC. This chain joins TRBV5-8 and TRBJ2-5; TRBD2 aligns across 10 bases. V lost 4 bases to trimming and J lost 4 bases; unmatched junction nucleotides: 13. CDR3 length: 17 residues. Looked up from germline, CDR1 is SGHTS and CDR2 is YDEGEE.

This clonotype appeared many times. The CDR3 nucleotides read TGTGCCATCAGCCCCAGCGGGTATACCTACGAGCAGTACTTC. Amino acid sequence: CAISPSGYTYEQYF. The chain joins TRBV10-3 to TRBJ2-7; D possibly corresponds to TRBD2 (6 bases). Germline-derived CDR1 and CDR2 are ENHRY and SYGVKD. The CDR3 contains 14 residues. The V end was cut by 6 bases, the J end by 2 bases, with 14 bases between.

CDR3 bases: TGCGCCAGCAGTCCAGGGAATATTGCTAGCACAGATACGCAGTATTTT. This sequence encodes CASSPGNIASTDTQYF. The chain links TRBV4-1 to TRBJ2-3, with D tentatively TRBD1 (5 bases). Germline assignment: CDR1 MGHRA and CDR2 YSYEKL. This CDR3 contains 16 residues. The ends were cut back, 6 bases at V and 0 bases at J, with 16 bases in the middle.

Only a few counts were recorded for this clonotype. The CDR3 nucleotides are TGTGCCAGCAGCTTTGAGGCGCCAGGCTCTGGCTACACCATATATTTT. Its translation is CASSFEAPGSGYTIYF. This chain joins TRBV7-9 and TRBJ1-3; D uncertain. The CDR3 has 16 residues. V lost 3 bases and J lost 8, with 20 bases in between. Per the germline V gene, CDR1 is SEHNR and CDR2 is FQNEAQ (reference sequence).

This sequence joins TRBV7-3 and TRBJ2-6; 8 nucleotides line up with TRBD1. This CDR3 spans 18 amino acids. Germline CDR1 is SGHTA and CDR2 is FQGTGA. The ends lost 5 bases at V and 2 bases at J; junction bases unmatched: 11. The CDR3: CASSLYGQGAAGANVLTF. The CDR3 DNA follows: TGTGCCAGCAGCCTCTACGGCCAGGGGGCTGCTGGGGCCAACGTCCTGACTTTC.

This clonotype showed up just a few times. CDR3 sequence reads: CASNRLADSDTQYF. The DNA for the CDR3 is TGTGCCAGCAACAGACTAGCGGACTCAGATACGCAGTATTTT. The chain couples TRBV6-5 to TRBJ2-3; 9 nucleotides agree with TRBD2. The CDR3 extends over 14 amino acids. Per germline, CDR1 MNHEY and CDR2 SVGAGI. Losses at the gene ends were 7 bases for V and 4 bases for J; bases not matched to a gene: 6.

The chain combines TRBV7-8 with TRBJ1-3; D is possibly TRBD1 (5 bases). CDR3 length equals 18 residues. V was clipped by 5 bases and J by 0 bases, with 20 bases between them. The germline V gene has CDR1 SGHVS and CDR2 FQNEAQ. The CDR3 DNA reads TGTGCCAGCAGCCAAATGGGGACTAGCCCACTCTCTGGAAACACCATATATTTT. It codes for CASSQMGTSPLSGNTIYF.

J is TRBJ1-3 and V is TRBV27; 8 bases agree with TRBD1. With V trimmed by 2 bases and J by 0 bases, 12 bases remained unmatched. The CDR3 has 19 amino acids. CDR1 is MNHEY, CDR2 SMNVEV, per germline (reference sequence). The CDR3 loop reads CASSLLHPRQGISGNTIYF. In DNA form, the CDR3 reads TGTGCCAGCAGTTTACTCCATCCTCGACAGGGGATCTCTGGAAACACCATATATTTT.

This clonotype appeared many times. CDR3: CASSVWPSGRARGETQYF. The CDR3 DNA reads as TGTGCCAGCAGCGTTTGGCCTAGCGGGAGGGCCAGAGGAGAGACCCAGTACTTC. The chain links TRBV9 to TRBJ2-5; 12 positions agree with TRBD2. The V gene end was trimmed by 2 bases and the J gene end by 4 bases; junction bases not matched to a gene: 12. The CDR3 is 18 residues long. From germline, CDR1 is SGDLS and CDR2 YYNGEE.

On this clonotype itself: At one end, the junction sequence differs from germline, possibly due to a read error. The chain couples TRBV20-1 to TRBJ1-2, with D uncertain. This CDR3 is 9 amino acids long. Germline values: CDR1 DFQATT, CDR2 SNEGSKA (reference sequence). CDR3 sequence (DNA): TGCAGTGCTATCTATAGCTACACCTTC. The encoded protein is CSAIYSYTF.

Details on this clonotype: As the CDR3 is not closed by the conserved phenylalanine or tryptophan, this likely results from a read error. The chain joins TRBV5-1 to TRBJ1-2; the D is unclear. CDR3 length equals 15 residues. The V gene's germline CDR1 is SGHRS and CDR2 YFSETQ. The V gene lost 1 base and the J gene lost 5 bases, with 15 bases spanning the gap. DNA of the CDR3: TGCGCCAGCAGCTTGCAGCTGGGCGTGCAGTATGGCTACACCTTG. Residues: CASSLQLGVQYGYTL.